This T cell receptor beta chain emerged from a study of T-cell reconstitution after alpha-beta-depleted transplantation in children. Trimming took 0 bases from V and 8 from J, leaving 3 bases between them. The CDR3 consists of 11 residues. Germline V gene data show CDR1 as MNHNS and CDR2 as SASEGT. It was with unique molecular identifiers that the TCRbeta library was prepared. TCRdb reanalysed the PCR reads using MiXCR and keeps one entry per CDR3 protein. The sample consists of 420,000 or so distinct CDR3 sequences, about a tenth of them appearing once. This clonotype was detected many times. Material: PBMCs from the stem cell graft donor, obtained from the stem cell graft. The rearrangement joins TRBV6-1 to TRBJ2-3; D call uncertain. This receptor was taken from a human donor who donated a stem cell graft to a child with acute myeloid leukemia. Here the CDR3 DNA reads TGTGCCAGCAGTGAAGCTACTACGCAGTATTTT. Its protein product is CASSEATTQYF.